These 4 T cell receptor beta chains came from one sample sequenced in a study of blood T cell repertoires in COVID-19 (dated by TCRdb to 2019 to 2021). The library was generated by the immunoSEQ multiplex PCR assay. TCRdb took over this immuneACCESS table, retaining in-frame rearrangements with V and J assigned. Such tables are incomplete; in checked studies, under half of the missing clones stem from an unresolved V gene, and the remainder is unexplained. Recorded for this sample are about 120,000 clones; 75% to 85% of them occurred a single time. The ten biggest clones cover roughly 4.3% of the sample. The specimen was peripheral blood. The receptors here all came from a woman older than 75 with acute or convalescent COVID-19.

The gene calls are TRBV30 and TRBJ1-4, with D uncertain. CDR3 length: 15 amino acids. CDR1 and CDR2 (germline): GTSNPN, SVGIG (reference sequence). The V end lost 1 base, the J end lost 0 bases, and 9 bases lay between the germline ends. DNA for the CDR3: TGTGCCTGGAGTGGCGGGGATGCAACTAATGAAAAACTGTTTTTT. Amino acid sequence: CAWSGGDATNEKLFF.

V and J are TRBV3-1 (or the pseudogene TRBV3-2) and TRBJ2-7; 8 nucleotides agree with TRBD1. The V segment lost 0 bases and the J segment 6 bases; nucleotides outside the gene matches: 7. CDR1 and CDR2 from the germline V gene are LGHDT and YNNKEL (reference sequence). The CDR3 is made up of 15 amino acids. The CDR3 DNA is TGTGCCAGCAGCCAAGATCCGACAGGGGTCGGCGAGCAGTACTTC. Translated: CASSQDPTGVGEQYF.

V gene TRBV7-2 combines with J gene TRBJ2-7; TRBD2 matches 8 bases. Per germline, CDR1 SGHTA and CDR2 FQGNSA. The ends lost 5 bases at V and 1 base at J; junction bases unmatched: 7. The CDR3 loop spans 15 amino acids. CDR3 loop: CASSPYGGVSYEQYF. The DNA of the CDR3 is TGTGCCAGCAGCCCCTACGGGGGGGTGTCCTACGAGCAGTACTTC.

This clone was seen a handful of times. CDR3 coding DNA: TGTGCCAGCACCCCGGGAATCTATAATTCACCCCTCCACTTT. Translation: CASTPGIYNSPLHF. V and J are TRBV6-5 and TRBJ1-6, with no clear D. Germline V gene data show CDR1 as MNHEY and CDR2 as SVGAGI. The CDR3 loop spans 14 amino acids. Trimming pared 7 bases from V and 3 bases from J, leaving 10 bases between.